These 2 T cell receptor beta chains were all obtained from the same sample, sequenced in a study of cytomegalovirus exposure and HLA in healthy donors. The PCR made use of 60 Vbeta and 13 Jbeta primers. Sequenced by immunoSEQ multiplex PCR; TCRdb stores in-frame clones only, minus some. The repertoire consists of about 200,000 clones, with over 65% occurring once and the leading ten covering 15% to 19%. Sequencing was done on a sample of PBMCs. Receptors originate from a man between 40 and 49 years old in good health and CMV-seronegative.

The V and J genes are TRBV6-6 and TRBJ1-1; D is undetermined. This CDR3 contains 12 residues. From germline, CDR1 is MNHNY and CDR2 SVGAGI (reference sequence). The V and J ends lost 6 bases and 6 bases respectively, with 11 bases between them. CDR3 amino acids: CASSEPLAEAFF. The CDR3 DNA follows: TGTGCCAGCAGCGAACCATTAGCTGAAGCTTTCTTT.

The CDR3 DNA follows: TGCGCCAGCAGCTTTAGCGGGGGGGCCCCCGGGGAGCTGTTTTTT. Its protein product is CASSFSGGAPGELFF. The gene calls are TRBV5-1 and TRBJ2-2; TRBD2 matches at 11 bases. Germline CDR1 SGHRS, CDR2 YFSETQ. J gave up 6 bases and V 2 bases, and 3 bases lay outside the gene matches. CDR3 size: 15 residues.